What follows are 9 T cell receptor beta chains derived from one specimen sequenced in a study of T-cell reconstitution after alpha-beta-depleted transplantation in children. TCRbeta library construction was performed incorporating unique molecular identifiers. TCRdb fed the PCR reads into MiXCR, producing one record per CDR3 protein. The sample lists hundreds of thousands of distinct CDR3 sequences, about 33% occurring once. Sequencing used PBMCs from the stem cell graft donor, obtained from the stem cell graft. The receptor source for this set is a human donor who donated a stem cell graft to a child with aplastic anemia.

V is TRBV4-3 and J is TRBJ1-4; D is possibly TRBD1 (5 bases). CDR3 size: 16 residues. The germline CDR1 and CDR2 sequences are LGHNA and YSLEER. The germline V and J ends were trimmed by 0 bases and 8 bases, with 16 bases remaining between them. CDR3 residues: CASSQDVVPGKEKLFF. In nucleotides, the CDR3 is TGCGCCAGCAGCCAAGATGTTGTTCCAGGGAAGGAAAAACTGTTTTTT.

This clonotype was seen a single time. The chain recombines TRBV6-2 or TRBV6-3 with TRBJ1-1; D gene unclear. This CDR3 is 13 amino acids long. V gave up 6 bases and J gave up 0 bases, with 8 bases separating them. Germline V gene data show CDR1 as MNHEY and CDR2 as SVGEGT. Written as DNA, the CDR3 is TGTGCCAGCAGCCGCCCCATGAACACTGAAGCTTTCTTT. Protein product: CASSRPMNTEAFF.

This clonotype has just one count. This chain joins TRBV7-8 and TRBJ2-3; TRBD2 matches at 9 bases. Germline assignment: CDR1 SGHVS and CDR2 FQNEAQ. V was clipped by 4 bases and J by 1 base; unmatched bases: 6. CDR3 size: 16 residues. The DNA of the CDR3 is TGTGCCAGCAGCTATAGCGGGAGCCCGGGCACAGATACGCAGTATTTT. This codes for CASSYSGSPGTDTQYF.

In this sample, this clonotype turned up once. The chain uses TRBV7-9 and TRBJ2-1, with 8 bases fitting TRBD1. This CDR3 comprises 15 residues. Trimming at V came to 1 base and at J to 3 bases, leaving 2 bases not matched to a gene. Looked up from germline, CDR1 is SEHNR and CDR2 is FQNEAQ (reference sequence). CDR3 region: CASSLEGQVYNEQFF. CDR3 nucleotide sequence: TGTGCCAGCAGCTTAGAGGGACAGGTCTACAATGAGCAGTTCTTC.

The chain couples TRBV9 to TRBJ2-6, with no clear D. CDR3 length: 15 amino acids. In germline, CDR1 is SGDLS, CDR2 YYNGEE. Trimming stripped 0 bases from V and 3 bases from J, with 7 bases between. The CDR3 DNA reads as TGTGCCAGCAGCGTAGTTCACGGTGGGGCCAACGTCCTGACTTTC. Amino acids: CASSVVHGGANVLTF.

This chain links TRBV25-1 with TRBJ2-5, with D maybe TRBD1 (6 bases). The V end was cut by 3 bases, the J end by 4 bases, with 12 bases between. In germline, CDR1 is MGHDK, CDR2 SYGVNS. The CDR3 is made up of 14 amino acids. As DNA, the CDR3 is TGTGCCAGCAGTGACCAGGGGCTCGGAGAGACCCAGTACTTC. Its translation: CASSDQGLGETQYF. The full variable domain, rest sourced from reference TRBV25-1 and TRBJ2-5, is EADIYQTPRYLVIGTGKKITLECSQTMGHDKMYWYQQDPGMELHLIHYSYGVNSTEKGDLSSESTVSRIRTEHFPLTLESARPSHTSQYLCASSDQGLGETQYFGPGTRLLVL.

This clonotype came up a few times. This sequence joins TRBV18 and TRBJ2-2, with D possibly matching TRBD2 (5 bases). V lost 2 bases and J lost 0, with 13 bases in between. The CDR3 totals 17 residues. Looked up from germline, CDR1 is KGHSH and CDR2 is LQKENI. CDR3 nucleotide sequence: TGTGCCAGCTCACCATCGGTGTCGGGGACGAACACCGGGGAGCTGTTTTTT. Its protein product is CASSPSVSGTNTGELFF.

In its sample, this clonotype was seen a few times. The chain links TRBV10-3 to TRBJ1-4, with D maybe TRBD1 (6 bases). CDR1 and CDR2 from the germline V gene are ENHRY and SYGVKD. This CDR3 region has 13 residues. Between the trimmed V and J ends, which lost 10 bases and 7 bases, there was a span of 16 bases. The CDR3 bases are TGTGCCACTTGGACAGTTGGAGCTGAAAAACTGTTTTTT. As protein: CATWTVGAEKLFF.

The gene calls are TRBV29-1 and TRBJ2-1; TRBD2 matches 9 bases. This CDR3 has 14 amino acids. The V gene end was trimmed by 6 bases and the J gene end by 2 bases; junction bases not matched to a gene: 5. The germline V gene encodes CDR1 SQVTM and CDR2 ANQGSEA. This chain's CDR3 is CSVSASGTYNEQFF. Written as DNA, the CDR3 is TGCAGCGTATCGGCTAGCGGGACCTACAATGAGCAGTTCTTC.